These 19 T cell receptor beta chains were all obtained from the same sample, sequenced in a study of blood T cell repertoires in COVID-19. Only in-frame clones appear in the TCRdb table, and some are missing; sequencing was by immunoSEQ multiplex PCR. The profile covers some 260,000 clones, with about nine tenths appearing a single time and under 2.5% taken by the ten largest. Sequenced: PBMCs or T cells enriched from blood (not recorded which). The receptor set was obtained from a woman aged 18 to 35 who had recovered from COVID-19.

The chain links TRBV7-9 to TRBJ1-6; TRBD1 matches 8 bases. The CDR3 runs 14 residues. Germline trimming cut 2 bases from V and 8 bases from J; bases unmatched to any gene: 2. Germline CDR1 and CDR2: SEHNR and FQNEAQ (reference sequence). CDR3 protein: CASSLTGGYSPLHF. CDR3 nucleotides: TGTGCCAGCAGCTTAACAGGGGGGTATTCACCCCTCCACTTT.

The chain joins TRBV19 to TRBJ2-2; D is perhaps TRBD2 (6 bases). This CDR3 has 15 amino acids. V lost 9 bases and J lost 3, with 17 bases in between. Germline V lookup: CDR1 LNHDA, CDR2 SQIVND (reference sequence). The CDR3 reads CASSKPGLYTGELFF. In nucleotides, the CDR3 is TGTGCCAGCTCTAAACCGGGACTTTACACCGGGGAGCTGTTTTTT. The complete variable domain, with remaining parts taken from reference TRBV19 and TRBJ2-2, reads DGGITQSPKYLFRKEGQNVTLSCEQNLNHDAMYWYRQDPGQGLRLIYYSQIVNDFQKGDIAEGYSVSREKKESFPLTVTSAQKNPTAFYLCASSKPGLYTGELFFGEGSRLTVL.

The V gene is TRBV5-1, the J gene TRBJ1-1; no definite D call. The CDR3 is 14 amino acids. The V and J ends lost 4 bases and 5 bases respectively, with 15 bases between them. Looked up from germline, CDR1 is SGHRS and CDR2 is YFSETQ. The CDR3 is CASSPSLSSTEAFF. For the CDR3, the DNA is TGCGCCAGCAGCCCCTCCCTGAGTAGTACTGAAGCTTTCTTT.

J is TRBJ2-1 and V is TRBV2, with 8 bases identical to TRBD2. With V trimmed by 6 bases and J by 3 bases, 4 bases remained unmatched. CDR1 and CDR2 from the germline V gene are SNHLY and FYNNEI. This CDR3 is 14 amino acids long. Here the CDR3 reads CASRYGGVYNEQFF. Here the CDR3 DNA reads TGTGCCAGCAGATACGGGGGGGTCTACAATGAGCAGTTCTTC.

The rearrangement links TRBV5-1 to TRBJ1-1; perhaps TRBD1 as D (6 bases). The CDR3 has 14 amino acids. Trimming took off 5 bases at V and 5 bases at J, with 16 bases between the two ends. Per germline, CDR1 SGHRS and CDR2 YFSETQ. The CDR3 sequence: CASRNTGSGTEAFF. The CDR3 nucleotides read TGCGCCAGCAGAAATACAGGGTCAGGTACTGAAGCTTTCTTT.

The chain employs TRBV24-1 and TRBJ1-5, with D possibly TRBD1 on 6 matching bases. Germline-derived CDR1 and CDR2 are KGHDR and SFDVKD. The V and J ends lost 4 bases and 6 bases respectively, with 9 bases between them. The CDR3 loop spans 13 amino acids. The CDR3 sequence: CATSEGGGQPQHF. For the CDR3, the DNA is TGTGCCACCAGTGAGGGAGGGGGTCAGCCCCAGCATTTT.

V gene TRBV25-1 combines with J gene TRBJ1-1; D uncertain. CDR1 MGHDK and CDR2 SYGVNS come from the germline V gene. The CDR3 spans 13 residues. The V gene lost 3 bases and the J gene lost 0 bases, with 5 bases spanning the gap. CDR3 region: CASSEGMNTEAFF. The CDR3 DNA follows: TGTGCCAGCAGTGAGGGCATGAACACTGAAGCTTTCTTT.

CDR3 sequence: CASSQLAGLYNEQFF. The CDR3 DNA reads TGTGCCAGCAGCCAACTAGCGGGACTATACAATGAGCAGTTCTTC. The chain couples TRBV3-1 (or the pseudogene TRBV3-2) to TRBJ2-1, with TRBD2 matching 9 bases. Germline values: CDR1 LGHDT, CDR2 YNNKEL (reference sequence). V gave up 2 bases and J gave up 4 bases; unmatched junction bases: 3. CDR3 length: 15 residues.

This CDR3 reads CASSTGGDQKLFF. DNA of the CDR3: TGTGCCAGCTCGACAGGGGGCGACCAGAAACTGTTTTTT. This sequence joins TRBV9 and TRBJ1-4; 10 bases line up with TRBD1. The V segment lost 7 bases and the J segment 11 bases; nucleotides outside the gene matches: 8. CDR1 is SGDLS and CDR2 is YYNGEE in the germline V gene. The CDR3 loop spans 13 amino acids.

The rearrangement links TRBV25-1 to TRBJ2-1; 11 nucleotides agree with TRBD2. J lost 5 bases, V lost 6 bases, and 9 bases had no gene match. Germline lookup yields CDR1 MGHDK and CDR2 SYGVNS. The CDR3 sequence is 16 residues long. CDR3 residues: CASSNTGTSGHNEQFF. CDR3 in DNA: TGTGCCAGCAGCAACACCGGGACTAGCGGTCACAATGAGCAGTTCTTC. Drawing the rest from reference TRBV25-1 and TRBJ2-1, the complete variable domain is EADIYQTPRYLVIGTGKKITLECSQTMGHDKMYWYQQDPGMELHLIHYSYGVNSTEKGDLSSESTVSRIRTEHFPLTLESARPSHTSQYLCASSNTGTSGHNEQFFGPGTRLTVL.

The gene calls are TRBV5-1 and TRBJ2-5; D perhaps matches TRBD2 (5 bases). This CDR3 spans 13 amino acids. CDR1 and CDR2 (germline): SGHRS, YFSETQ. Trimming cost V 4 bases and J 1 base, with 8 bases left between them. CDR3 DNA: TGCGCCAGCAGCCCGAGCGGCCAAGAGACCCAGTACTTC. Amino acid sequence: CASSPSGQETQYF.

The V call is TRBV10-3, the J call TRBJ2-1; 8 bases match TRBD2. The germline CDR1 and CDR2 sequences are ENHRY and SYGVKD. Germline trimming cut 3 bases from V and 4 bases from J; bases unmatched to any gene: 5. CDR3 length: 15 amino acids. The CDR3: CAISEGSSGYNEQFF. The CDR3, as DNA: TGTGCCATCAGTGAAGGGTCTAGCGGGTACAATGAGCAGTTCTTC.

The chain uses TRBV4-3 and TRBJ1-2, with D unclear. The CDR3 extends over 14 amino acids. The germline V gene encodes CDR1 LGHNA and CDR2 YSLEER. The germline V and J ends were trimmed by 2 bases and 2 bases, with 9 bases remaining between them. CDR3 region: CASSQSRENYGYTF. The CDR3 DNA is TGCGCCAGCAGCCAATCTAGGGAGAACTATGGCTACACCTTC.

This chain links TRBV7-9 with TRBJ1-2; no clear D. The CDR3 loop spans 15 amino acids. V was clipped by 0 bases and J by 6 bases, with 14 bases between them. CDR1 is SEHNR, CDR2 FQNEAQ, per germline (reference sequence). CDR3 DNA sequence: TGTGCCAGCAGCTTAGCGCGGCAGACGCTGGATGGCTACACCTTC. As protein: CASSLARQTLDGYTF.

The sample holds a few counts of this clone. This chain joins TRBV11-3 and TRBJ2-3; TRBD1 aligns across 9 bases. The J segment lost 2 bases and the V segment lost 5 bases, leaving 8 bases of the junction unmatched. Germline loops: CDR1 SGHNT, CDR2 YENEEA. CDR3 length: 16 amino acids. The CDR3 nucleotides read TGTGCCAGCAGCCGCTTGGGACAGGGATCCACAGATACGCAGTATTTT. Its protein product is CASSRLGQGSTDTQYF.

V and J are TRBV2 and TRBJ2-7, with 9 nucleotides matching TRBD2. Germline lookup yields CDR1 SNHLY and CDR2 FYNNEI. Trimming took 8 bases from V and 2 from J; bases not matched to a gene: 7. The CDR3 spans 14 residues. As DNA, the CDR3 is TGTGCCAGCCGGGGAGCGGGGGGTACCTACGAGCAGTACTTC. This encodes CASRGAGGTYEQYF.

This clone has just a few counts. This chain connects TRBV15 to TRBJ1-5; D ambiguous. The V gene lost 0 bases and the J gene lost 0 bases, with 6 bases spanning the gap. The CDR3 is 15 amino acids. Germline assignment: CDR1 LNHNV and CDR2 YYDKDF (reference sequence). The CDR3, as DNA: TGTGCCACCAGCAGAGATCGGGGTAGCAATCAGCCCCAGCATTTT. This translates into CATSRDRGSNQPQHF.

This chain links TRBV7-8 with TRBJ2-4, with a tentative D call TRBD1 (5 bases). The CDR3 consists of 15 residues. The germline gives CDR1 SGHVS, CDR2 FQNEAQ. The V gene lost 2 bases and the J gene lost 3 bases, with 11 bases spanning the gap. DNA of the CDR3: TGTGCCAGCAGCTTAATAACAGGTGTCAAAAACATTCAGTACTTC. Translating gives CASSLITGVKNIQYF.

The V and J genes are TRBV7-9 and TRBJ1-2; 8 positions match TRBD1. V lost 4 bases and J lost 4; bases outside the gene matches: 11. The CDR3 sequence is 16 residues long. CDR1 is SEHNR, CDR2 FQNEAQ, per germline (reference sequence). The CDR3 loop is CASSSRTGSDSYGYTF. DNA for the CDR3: TGTGCCAGCAGCTCACGGACAGGGTCGGATTCCTATGGCTACACCTTC.